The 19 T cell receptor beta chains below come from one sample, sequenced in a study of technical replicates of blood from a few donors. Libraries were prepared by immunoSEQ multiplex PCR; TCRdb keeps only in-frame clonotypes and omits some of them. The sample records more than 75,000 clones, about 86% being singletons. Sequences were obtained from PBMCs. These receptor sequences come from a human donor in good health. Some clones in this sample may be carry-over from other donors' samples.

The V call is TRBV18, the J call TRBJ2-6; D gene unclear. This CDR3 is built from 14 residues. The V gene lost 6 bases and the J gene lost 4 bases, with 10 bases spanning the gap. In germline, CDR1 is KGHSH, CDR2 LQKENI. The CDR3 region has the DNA TGTGCCAGCTCCCTCCTTAAAGGGGCCAACGTCCTGACTTTC. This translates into CASSLLKGANVLTF.

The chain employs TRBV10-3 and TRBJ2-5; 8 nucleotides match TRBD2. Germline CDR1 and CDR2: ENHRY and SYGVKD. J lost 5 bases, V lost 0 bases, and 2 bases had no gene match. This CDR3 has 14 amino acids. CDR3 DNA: TGTGCCATCAGTGAGTCCGAGCGGGGGGAGACCCAGTACTTC. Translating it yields CAISESERGETQYF.

CDR3 nucleotides: TGTGCCAGCAGAGGGACAGGGAGGAACACCGGGGAGCTGTTTTTT. This codes for CASRGTGRNTGELFF. This sequence joins TRBV2 and TRBJ2-2; 9 bases line up with TRBD1. The CDR3 length is 15 residues. V shed 6 bases, J shed 1 base, and the junction held 3 bases outside the gene matches. Germline V gene data show CDR1 as SNHLY and CDR2 as FYNNEI. Full variable domain (missing parts from reference TRBV2 and TRBJ2-2): EPEVTQTPSHQVTQMGQEVILRCVPISNHLYFYWYRQILGQKVEFLVSFYNNEISEKSEIFDDQFSVERPDGSNFTLKIRSTKLEDSAMYFCASRGTGRNTGELFFGEGSRLTVL.

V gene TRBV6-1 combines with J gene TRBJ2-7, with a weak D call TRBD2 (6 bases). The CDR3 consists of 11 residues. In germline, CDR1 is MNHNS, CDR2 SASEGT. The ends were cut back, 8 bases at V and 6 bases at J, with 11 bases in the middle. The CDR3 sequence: CASGWEVEQYF. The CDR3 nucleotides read TGTGCCAGCGGGTGGGAGGTCGAGCAGTACTTC.

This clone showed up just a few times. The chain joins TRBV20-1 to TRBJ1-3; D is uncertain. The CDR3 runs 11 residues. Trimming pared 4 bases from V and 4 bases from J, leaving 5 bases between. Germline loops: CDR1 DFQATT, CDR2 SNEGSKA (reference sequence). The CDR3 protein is CSANLGNTIYF. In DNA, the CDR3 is TGCAGTGCTAATCTGGGAAACACCATATATTTT.

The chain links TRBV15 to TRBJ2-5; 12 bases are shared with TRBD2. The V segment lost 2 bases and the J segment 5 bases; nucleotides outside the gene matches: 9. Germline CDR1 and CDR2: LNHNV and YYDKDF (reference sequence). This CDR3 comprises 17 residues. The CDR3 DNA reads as TGTGCCACCAGCAGAATACAGCTAGCGGGGGGGCGGGAGACCCAGTACTTC. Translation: CATSRIQLAGGRETQYF. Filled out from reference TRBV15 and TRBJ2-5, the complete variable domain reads DAMVIQNPRYQVTQFGKPVTLSCSQTLNHNVMYWYQQKSSQAPKLLFHYYDKDFNNEADTPDNFQSRRPNTSFCFLDIRSPGLGDTAMYLCATSRIQLAGGRETQYFGPGTRLLVL.

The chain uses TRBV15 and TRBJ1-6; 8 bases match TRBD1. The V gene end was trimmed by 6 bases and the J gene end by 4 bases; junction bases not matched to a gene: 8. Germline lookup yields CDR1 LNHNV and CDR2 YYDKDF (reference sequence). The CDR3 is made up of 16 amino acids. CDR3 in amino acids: CATSKGQGTYNSPLHF. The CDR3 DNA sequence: TGTGCCACCAGTAAAGGACAGGGCACATATAATTCACCCCTCCACTTT.

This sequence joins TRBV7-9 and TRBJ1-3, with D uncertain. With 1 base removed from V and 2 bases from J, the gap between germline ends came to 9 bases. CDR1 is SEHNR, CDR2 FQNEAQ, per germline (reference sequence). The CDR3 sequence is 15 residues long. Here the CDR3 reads CASSLESDPGNTIYF. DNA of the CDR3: TGTGCCAGCAGCTTAGAGTCAGATCCTGGAAACACCATATATTTT.

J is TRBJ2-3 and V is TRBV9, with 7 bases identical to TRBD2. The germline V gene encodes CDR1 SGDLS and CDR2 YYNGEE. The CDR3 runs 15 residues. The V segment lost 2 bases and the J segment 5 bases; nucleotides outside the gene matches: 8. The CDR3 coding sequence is TGTGCCAGCAGCGTTGGTCGGGGGACTATAGATACGCAGTATTTT. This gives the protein CASSVGRGTIDTQYF.

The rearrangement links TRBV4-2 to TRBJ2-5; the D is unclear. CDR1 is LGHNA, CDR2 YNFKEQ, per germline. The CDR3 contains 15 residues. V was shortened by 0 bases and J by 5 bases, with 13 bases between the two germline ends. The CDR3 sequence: CASSQDSLQWETQYF. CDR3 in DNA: TGTGCCAGCAGCCAAGATAGCCTTCAATGGGAGACCCAGTACTTC.

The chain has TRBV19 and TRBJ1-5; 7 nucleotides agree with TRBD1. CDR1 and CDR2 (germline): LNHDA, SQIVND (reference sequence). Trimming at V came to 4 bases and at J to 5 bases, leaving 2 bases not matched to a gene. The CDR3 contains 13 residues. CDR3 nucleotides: TGTGCCAGTAGTAGGGACAGTCATCAGCCCCAGCATTTT. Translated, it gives CASSRDSHQPQHF.

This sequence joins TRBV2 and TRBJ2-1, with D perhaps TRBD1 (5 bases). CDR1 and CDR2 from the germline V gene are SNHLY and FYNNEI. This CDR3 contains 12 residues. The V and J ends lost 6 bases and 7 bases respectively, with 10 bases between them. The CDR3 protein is CASRSGMNEQFF. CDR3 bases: TGTGCCAGCAGGTCAGGGATGAATGAGCAGTTCTTC.

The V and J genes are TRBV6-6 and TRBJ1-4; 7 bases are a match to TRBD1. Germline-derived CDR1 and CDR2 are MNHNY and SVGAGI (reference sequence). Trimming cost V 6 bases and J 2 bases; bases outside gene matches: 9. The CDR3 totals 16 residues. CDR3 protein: CASRPGDRATNEKLFF. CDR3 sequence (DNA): TGTGCCAGCAGACCCGGCGACAGGGCGACTAATGAAAAACTGTTTTTT.

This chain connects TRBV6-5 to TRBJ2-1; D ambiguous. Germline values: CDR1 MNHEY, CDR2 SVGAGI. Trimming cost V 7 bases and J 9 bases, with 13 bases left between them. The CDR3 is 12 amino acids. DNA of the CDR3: TGTGCCAGCACGCGCGCGTCTGGTGAGCAGTTCTTC. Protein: CASTRASGEQFF.

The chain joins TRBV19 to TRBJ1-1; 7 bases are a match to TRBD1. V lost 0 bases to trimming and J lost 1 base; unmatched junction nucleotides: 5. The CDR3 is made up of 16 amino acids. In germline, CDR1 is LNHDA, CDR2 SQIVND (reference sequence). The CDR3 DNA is TGTGCCAGTAGTATAGATCGGAGACAGGGGAACACTGAAGCTTTCTTT. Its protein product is CASSIDRRQGNTEAFF.

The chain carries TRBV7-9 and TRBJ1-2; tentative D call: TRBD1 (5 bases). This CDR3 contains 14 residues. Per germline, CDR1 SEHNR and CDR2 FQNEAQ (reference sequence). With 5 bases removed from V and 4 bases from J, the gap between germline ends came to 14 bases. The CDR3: CASSLAGGGYGYTF. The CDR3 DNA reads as TGTGCCAGCAGCCTTGCCGGGGGAGGCTATGGCTACACCTTC.

The CDR3 loop reads CASSLSPAGDGYTF. CDR3 coding DNA: TGTGCCAGCAGTTTATCACCCGCGGGGGACGGCTACACCTTC. The chain employs TRBV27 and TRBJ1-2; tentatively, D is TRBD1 (5 bases). V lost 0 bases and J 8 bases, leaving 13 bases between the germline ends. The CDR3 is 14 residues long. Germline assignment: CDR1 MNHEY and CDR2 SMNVEV (reference sequence).

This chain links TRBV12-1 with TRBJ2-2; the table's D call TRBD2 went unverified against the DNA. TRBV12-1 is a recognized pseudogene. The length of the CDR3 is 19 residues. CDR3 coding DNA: TGTGCCAGCAGCCGTAAATATAACCGGACTAGCGCTTACACCGGGGAGCTGTTTTTT. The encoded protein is CASSRKYNRTSAYTGELFF.

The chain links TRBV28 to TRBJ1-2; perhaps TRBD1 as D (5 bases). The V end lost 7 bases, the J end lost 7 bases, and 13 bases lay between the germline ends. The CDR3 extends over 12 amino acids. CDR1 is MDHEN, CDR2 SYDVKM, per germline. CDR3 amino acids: CASKVMGGGYTF. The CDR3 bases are TGTGCCAGCAAAGTGATGGGGGGTGGCTACACCTTC.